These T cell receptor beta chains were read from a single sample in a study of Graves' ophthalmopathy and Graves' hyperthyroidism. TCRdb fed the multiplex PCR reads into MiXCR, producing one record per CDR3 protein. The sample records 45,000 to 60,000 distinct CDR3 sequences, roughly half being singletons. Sequencing used peripheral blood. These receptors all stem from an adult woman with Graves' ophthalmopathy. Each CDR3 is given with its conserved first and last residue. The order of the fields is J gene, D gene, V gene, clone size, CDR3 DNA, CDR3 protein. D genes are given only for firm matches. A row's size may be missing; if present it is once, few, many or a size class.

>TRBJ1-2|NA|TRBV7-8|many
TGTGCCAGCAGCTTAGTGGAGGGGGGCTACACCTTC
CASSLVEGGYTF
>TRBJ2-5|NA|TRBV19|NA
TGTGCCAGTAGTATGGGGGGCTCTATTATTGAGACCCAGTACTTC
CASSMGGSIIETQYF
>TRBJ2-7|NA|TRBV20-1|many
TGCAGTGCCCGACCTGACACGGTTGGGGAGCAGTACTTC
CSARPDTVGEQYF
>TRBJ1-1|NA|TRBV6-2/TRBV6-3|NA
TGTGCCAGCAGTTACGGGGGGGAGGCCACTGAAGCTTTCTTT
CASSYGGEATEAFF
>TRBJ1-1|NA|TRBV30|few
TGTGCCTGGAGTTTGGGGACCGGCACTGAAGCTTTCTTT
CAWSLGTGTEAFF
>TRBJ2-5|TRBD2|TRBV9|NA
TGTGCCAGCAGCTCGGGACTAGCGGGAGTTGAGACCCAGTACTTC
CASSSGLAGVETQYF
>TRBJ2-3|TRBD2|TRBV12-3/TRBV12-4|NA
TGTGCCAGCAGCCTAGCGGGAGGGGGCCAAACAGATACGCAGTATTTT
CASSLAGGGQTDTQYF
>TRBJ2-3|NA|TRBV2|many
TGTGCCAGCAGTGAGGGAGATACGCAGTATTTT
CASSEGDTQYF
>TRBJ2-5|NA|TRBV20-1|NA
TGCAGTGCTAGAGACTACGGGACCCAGTACTTC
CSARDYGTQYF
>TRBJ1-5|NA|TRBV7-9|NA
TGTGCCAGCAGCTTTCCGGGGGAGAATCAGCCCCAGCATTTT
CASSFPGENQPQHF
>TRBJ2-3|TRBD2|TRBV10-1|NA
TGCGCCAGCAGAAAGAAGACCGGGGGAGGGAAAACAGATACGCAGTATTTT
CASRKKTGGGKTDTQYF
>TRBJ2-2|NA|TRBV7-3|NA
TGTGCCAACAGCTTATTTCCCGGGGAGCTGTTTTTT
CANSLFPGELFF
>TRBJ1-4|NA|TRBV6-1|once
TGTGCCAGCAGACATTCTTCAATTAATGAAAAGCTGTTTTTT
CASRHSSINEKLFF
>TRBJ2-7|TRBD2|TRBV20-1|NA
TGCAGTGCTAGTAGGGGACTAGCGGGAGTGCGGGGTCACGAGCAGTACTTC
CSASRGLAGVRGHEQYF
>TRBJ2-1|NA|TRBV4-3|many
TGCGCCAGCAGCCCCGGGACCCTCTACAATGAGCAGTTCTTC
CASSPGTLYNEQFF
>TRBJ2-5|TRBD2|TRBV7-9|NA
TGTGCCAGCACCCGACTAGCGGCAACCGGGGAGACCCAGTACTTC
CASTRLAATGETQYF
>TRBJ1-3|TRBD1|TRBV10-3|NA
TGTGCCATCAGGGGGGGGACAGGATCTAACTATGGCTACACCATATATTTT
CAIRGGTGSNYGYTIYF
>TRBJ2-7|TRBD2|TRBV11-2|many
TGTGCCAGCAGCTTACTCGCGGGAGCTGAGAAGCAGTACTTC
CASSLLAGAEKQYF
>TRBJ2-3|NA|TRBV5-1|NA
TGCGCCAGCAGCTCTACGATAACGACGGGAACAGATACGCAGTATTTT
CASSSTITTGTDTQYF
>TRBJ2-1|NA|TRBV4-1|NA
TGCGCCAGCAGCCAAGGGATCGGGAGACGGGATACGCAGTTCTTC
CASSQGIGRRDTQFF
>TRBJ2-1|NA|TRBV6-4|NA
TGTGCCAGCAGTGAGGGGGCTAATGAGCAGTTCTTC
CASSEGANEQFF
>TRBJ2-7|TRBD2|TRBV20-1|NA
TGCAGTGCTAGTGTGACTAGCGGGAGGTCCTACGAGCAGTACTTC
CSASVTSGRSYEQYF
>TRBJ2-1|TRBD1|TRBV25-1|NA
TGTGCCAGCAGACTCACAGGGGGCCTACACAATGAGCAGTTCTTC
CASRLTGGLHNEQFF
>TRBJ1-1|TRBD1|TRBV29-1|NA
TGCAGCGTGGCCGGGACAGGGGGCAAAGGGAACACTGAAGCTTTCTTT
CSVAGTGGKGNTEAFF
>TRBJ2-1|NA|TRBV12-3/TRBV12-4|NA
TGTGCCAGCAGTTTTGAACAGTTCTTC
CASSFEQFF
>TRBJ1-5|NA|TRBV20-1|NA
TGCAGTGCTAGAGATTCGGGGGGAGGAGGCAATCAGCCCCAGCATTTT
CSARDSGGGGNQPQHF
>TRBJ1-1|NA|TRBV11-1|many
TGTGCCAGCAGTTTGGGAGGGAGATACACTGAAGCTTTCTTT
CASSLGGRYTEAFF
>TRBJ2-5|TRBD1|TRBV6-5|many
TGTGCCAGCAGCCTGGGACAGGCCGTGGAGACCCAGTACTTC
CASSLGQAVETQYF
>TRBJ2-5|TRBD1|TRBV7-3|many
TGTGCCAGCAGCCCCCACAGGGGGGTAGGGGAGACCCAGTACTTC
CASSPHRGVGETQYF
>TRBJ1-5|NA|TRBV6-1|many
TGTGCCAGCAGTGACGGTGGGGACCAGCCCCAGCATTTT
CASSDGGDQPQHF
>TRBJ2-1|NA|TRBV5-1|many
TGCGCCAGCAGCTCTTCGCCCCGGACAGATAATGAGCAGTTCTTC
CASSSSPRTDNEQFF
>TRBJ1-2|TRBD1|TRBV5-4|NA
TGTGCCAGCAGCTTTGGACAGGCTGGCTACACCTTC
CASSFGQAGYTF
>TRBJ2-7|TRBD2|TRBV25-1|NA
TGTGCCAGCAGTGTCGACACCGGGACTAGCGGGAGCCCCTACGAGCAGTACTTC
CASSVDTGTSGSPYEQYF
>TRBJ1-4|TRBD1|TRBV20-1|NA
TGCAGTGCCGCAGGACAGGGGATCAATGAAAAACTGTTTTTT
CSAAGQGINEKLFF
>TRBJ1-6|TRBD1|TRBV20-1|NA
TGCAGTGCTAGGGACGATAGACCGGGACAGAGTAATTCACCCCTCCACTTT
CSARDDRPGQSNSPLHF
>TRBJ1-2|NA|TRBV19|NA
TGTGCCAGTAGTTCAACTCTTAACCGGGACACCGCAAACTATGGCTACACCTTC
CASSSTLNRDTANYGYTF
>TRBJ1-1|TRBD1|TRBV29-1|NA
TGCAGCGTTGAATCACAGGGGGGAGGCGCTGAAGCTTTCTTT
CSVESQGGGAEAFF
>TRBJ2-7|NA|TRBV6-1|many
TGTGCCAGCAGTGTCCAACAGGTCTACGAGCAGTACTTC
CASSVQQVYEQYF
>TRBJ2-7|NA|TRBV5-8|many
TGTGCCAGCAGCTTGGCCGAGATCTCCTACGAGCAGTACTTC
CASSLAEISYEQYF
>TRBJ1-2|NA|TRBV7-2|NA
TGTGCCAGCAGCCCCGGGACAACCTATGGCTACACCTTC
CASSPGTTYGYTF
>TRBJ1-1|NA|TRBV29-1|few
TGCAGCGTTGATACAGGGCAGGACACTGAAGCTTTCTTT
CSVDTGQDTEAFF
>TRBJ2-2|NA|TRBV11-3|many
TGTGCCAGCACAGGGGGTAGGAGGGCGAACACCGGGGAGCTGTTTTTT
CASTGGRRANTGELFF
>TRBJ1-1|NA|TRBV6-1|many
TGTGCCAGCAGTGAACCGGAAGATGGGGGGAAGAACGCTTTCTTT
CASSEPEDGGKNAFF
>TRBJ1-5|TRBD1|TRBV20-1|NA
TGCAGTGCTAGACTAGCGGACAGGGGGCCCTCAAGCAATCAGCCCCAGCATTTT
CSARLADRGPSSNQPQHF
>TRBJ2-1|TRBD2|TRBV20-1|NA
TGCAGTGCTAGTTCCATGACTAGCCTATGGAATGAGCAGTTCTTC
CSASSMTSLWNEQFF
>TRBJ1-6|TRBD1|TRBV4-2|NA
TGTGCCAGCAGCCAAGGGGTGACAGGGGAACCACCCCTCCACTTT
CASSQGVTGEPPLHF
>TRBJ1-6|NA|TRBV7-2|NA
TGTGCCAGCAGCTCTAATAATTCTCCCGTTCACTTT
CASSSNNSPVHF
>TRBJ1-1|NA|TRBV19|NA
TGTGCCAGTAGGTTCCGCGGTTTCGACACTGAAGCTTTCTTT
CASRFRGFDTEAFF
>TRBJ2-5|NA|TRBV29-1|medium-sized
TGCAGCGTTGAGGTTGGCGAGACCCAGTACTTC
CSVEVGETQYF
>TRBJ1-2|NA|TRBV20-1|NA
TGCAGTGCTAGGTCAGGGACTAACTATGGCTACACCTTC
CSARSGTNYGYTF
>TRBJ2-3|NA|TRBV19|many
TGTGCCAGTAGTGGGGTCTCTGAATCAGATACGCAGTATTTT
CASSGVSESDTQYF